Listed here is a single TCR beta chain. Its target is not known. Deletions cut 3 bases from V and 5 bases from J, with 14 bases between. Germline V gene sequence: CDR1 SEHNR, CDR2 FQNEAQ (reference sequence). The CDR3 has 15 residues. This table comes from immunoSEQ multiplex PCR, and its TCRdb copy is limited to in-frame clones, with some not included. Among about 4,600 clones listed, about 68% were seen once. The data derive from a study of immune evolution from preneoplasia to lung adenocarcinoma. General study findings and limits: Later-stage lesions seemingly showed higher T cell density and diversity than normal lung. Top clone frequencies peaked in normal lung, apparently declining through invasive adenocarcinoma.

This sequence was found in a person in their sixties or seventies with lung adenocarcinoma. Material for sequencing was FFPE adjacent normal lung tissue. The V and J genes are TRBV7-9 and TRBJ2-1; a weak D match, TRBD2 (5 bases). The CDR3 DNA reads as TGTGCCAGCAGCTTTCTGGGGAGCCCTGACAATGAGCAGTTCTTC. Translating it yields CASSFLGSPDNEQFF.